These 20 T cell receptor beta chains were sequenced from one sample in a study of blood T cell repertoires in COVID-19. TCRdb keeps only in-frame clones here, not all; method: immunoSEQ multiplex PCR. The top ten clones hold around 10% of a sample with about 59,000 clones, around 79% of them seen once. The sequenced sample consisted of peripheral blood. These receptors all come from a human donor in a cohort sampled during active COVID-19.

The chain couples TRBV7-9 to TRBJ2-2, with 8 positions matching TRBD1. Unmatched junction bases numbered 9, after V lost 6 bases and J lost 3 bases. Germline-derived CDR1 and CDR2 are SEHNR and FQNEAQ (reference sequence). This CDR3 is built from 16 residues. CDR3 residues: CASSPRTRGHTGELFF. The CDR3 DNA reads TGTGCCAGCAGTCCTCGAACCAGGGGGCACACCGGGGAGCTGTTTTTT.

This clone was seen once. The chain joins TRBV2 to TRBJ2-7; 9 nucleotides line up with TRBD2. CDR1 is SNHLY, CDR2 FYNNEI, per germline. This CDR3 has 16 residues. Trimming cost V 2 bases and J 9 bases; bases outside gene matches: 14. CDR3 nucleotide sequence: TGTGCCAGCAGTGAACATGGCGCGAGCGGGAGGTTGGGGCAGTACTTC. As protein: CASSEHGASGRLGQYF.

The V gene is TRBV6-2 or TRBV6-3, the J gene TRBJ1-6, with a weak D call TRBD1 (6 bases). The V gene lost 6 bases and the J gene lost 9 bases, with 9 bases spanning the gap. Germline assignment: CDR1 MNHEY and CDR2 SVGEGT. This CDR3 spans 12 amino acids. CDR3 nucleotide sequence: TGTGCCAGCAGCTCCAGGGGTTCACCCCTCCACTTT. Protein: CASSSRGSPLHF.

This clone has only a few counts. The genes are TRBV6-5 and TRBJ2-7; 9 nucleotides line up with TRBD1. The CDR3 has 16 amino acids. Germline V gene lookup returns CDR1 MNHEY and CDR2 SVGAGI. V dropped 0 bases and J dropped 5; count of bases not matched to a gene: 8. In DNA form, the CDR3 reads TGTGCCAGCAGTTACTCGACCGGGACAGGGAACCACGAGCAGTACTTC. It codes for CASSYSTGTGNHEQYF.

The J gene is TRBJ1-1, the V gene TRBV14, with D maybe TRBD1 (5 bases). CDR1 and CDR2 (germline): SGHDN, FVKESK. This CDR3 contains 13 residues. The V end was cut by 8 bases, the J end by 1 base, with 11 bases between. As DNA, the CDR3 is TGTGCCAGCTCCGTGGGGGGGAACACTGAAGCTTTCTTT. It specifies CASSVGGNTEAFF.

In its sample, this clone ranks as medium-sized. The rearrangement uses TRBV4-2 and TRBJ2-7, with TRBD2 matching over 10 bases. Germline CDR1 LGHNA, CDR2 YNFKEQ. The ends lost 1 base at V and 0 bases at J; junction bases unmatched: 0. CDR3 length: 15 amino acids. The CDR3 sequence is CASSQGLAGSYEQYF. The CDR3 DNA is TGTGCCAGCAGCCAAGGACTAGCGGGCTCCTACGAGCAGTACTTC.

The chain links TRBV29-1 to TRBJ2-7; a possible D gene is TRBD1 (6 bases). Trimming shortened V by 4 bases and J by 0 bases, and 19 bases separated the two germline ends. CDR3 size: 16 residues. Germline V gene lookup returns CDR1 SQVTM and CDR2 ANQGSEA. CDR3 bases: TGCAGCGTTGGGGGGCAGGGGTCAACCTTCTCCTACGAGCAGTACTTC. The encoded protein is CSVGGQGSTFSYEQYF.

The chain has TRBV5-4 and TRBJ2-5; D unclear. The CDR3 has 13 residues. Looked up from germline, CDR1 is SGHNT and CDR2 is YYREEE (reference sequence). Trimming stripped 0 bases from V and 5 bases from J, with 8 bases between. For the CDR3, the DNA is TGTGCCAGCAGCTTGGACACGATTGAGACCCAGTACTTC. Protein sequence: CASSLDTIETQYF.

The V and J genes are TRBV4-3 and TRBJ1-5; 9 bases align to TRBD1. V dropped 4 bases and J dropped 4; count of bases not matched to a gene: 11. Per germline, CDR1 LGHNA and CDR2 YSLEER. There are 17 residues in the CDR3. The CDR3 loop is CASSLNPHGTGNQPQHF. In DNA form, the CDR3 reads TGCGCCAGCAGCCTCAATCCCCACGGGACAGGGAATCAGCCCCAGCATTTT.

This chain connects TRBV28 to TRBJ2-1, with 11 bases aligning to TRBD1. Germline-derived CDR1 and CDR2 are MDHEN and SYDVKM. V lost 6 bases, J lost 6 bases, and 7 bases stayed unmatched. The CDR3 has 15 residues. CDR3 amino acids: CASSLAGTGGNEQFF. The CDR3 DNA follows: TGTGCCAGCAGCCTGGCTGGGACAGGGGGCAATGAGCAGTTCTTC.

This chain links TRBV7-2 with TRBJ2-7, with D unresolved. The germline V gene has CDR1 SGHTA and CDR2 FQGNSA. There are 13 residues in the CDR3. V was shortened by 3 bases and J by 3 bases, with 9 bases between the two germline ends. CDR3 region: CASSLVTDYEQYF. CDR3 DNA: TGTGCCAGCAGCTTGGTCACAGACTACGAGCAGTACTTC.

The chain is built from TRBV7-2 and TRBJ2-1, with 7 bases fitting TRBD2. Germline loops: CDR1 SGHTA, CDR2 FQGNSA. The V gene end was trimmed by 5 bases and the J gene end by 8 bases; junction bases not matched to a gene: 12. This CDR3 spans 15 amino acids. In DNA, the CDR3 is TGTGCCAGCAGCCCTGGGGGGGTCTCGGTATATGAGCAGTTCTTC. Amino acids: CASSPGGVSVYEQFF.

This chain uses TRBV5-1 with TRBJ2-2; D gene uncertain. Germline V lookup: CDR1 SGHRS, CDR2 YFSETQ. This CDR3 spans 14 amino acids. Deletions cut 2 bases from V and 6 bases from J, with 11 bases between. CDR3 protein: CASSFAVEAGELFF. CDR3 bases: TGCGCCAGCAGCTTCGCAGTCGAAGCCGGGGAGCTGTTTTTT.

The CDR3, as DNA: TGTGCCAGCAGTGACAAGACAAGGACAAACTATGGCTACACCTTC. The encoded protein is CASSDKTRTNYGYTF. The V gene is TRBV6-6, the J gene TRBJ1-2, with D perhaps matching TRBD1 (5 bases). The CDR3 loop spans 15 amino acids. The ends were cut back, 5 bases at V and 2 bases at J, with 15 bases in the middle. Germline V gene sequence: CDR1 MNHNY, CDR2 SVGAGI (reference sequence).

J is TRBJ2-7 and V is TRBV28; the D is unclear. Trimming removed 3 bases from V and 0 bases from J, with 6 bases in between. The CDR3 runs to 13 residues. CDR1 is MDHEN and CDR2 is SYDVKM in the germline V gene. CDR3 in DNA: TGTGCCAGCAGTTTTACAGTCTCCTACGAGCAGTACTTC. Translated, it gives CASSFTVSYEQYF.

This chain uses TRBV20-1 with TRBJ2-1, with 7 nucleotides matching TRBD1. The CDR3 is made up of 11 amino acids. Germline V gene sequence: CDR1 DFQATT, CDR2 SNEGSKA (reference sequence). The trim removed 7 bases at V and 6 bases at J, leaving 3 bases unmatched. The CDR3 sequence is CSEGQVNEQFF. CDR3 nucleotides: TGCAGTGAAGGACAGGTCAATGAGCAGTTCTTC.

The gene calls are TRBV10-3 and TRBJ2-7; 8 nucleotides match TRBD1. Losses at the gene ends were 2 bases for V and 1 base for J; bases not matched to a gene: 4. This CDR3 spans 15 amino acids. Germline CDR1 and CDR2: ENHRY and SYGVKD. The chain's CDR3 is CAISEPGQESYEQYF. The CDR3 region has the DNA TGTGCCATCAGTGAGCCGGGACAGGAGTCCTACGAGCAGTACTTC.

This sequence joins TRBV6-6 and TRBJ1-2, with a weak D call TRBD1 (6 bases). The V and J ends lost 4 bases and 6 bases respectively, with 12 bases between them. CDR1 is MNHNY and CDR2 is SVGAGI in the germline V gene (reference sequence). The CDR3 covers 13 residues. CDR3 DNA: TGTGCCAGCAGTTTAATCTACAGGGATGGCTACACCTTC. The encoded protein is CASSLIYRDGYTF.

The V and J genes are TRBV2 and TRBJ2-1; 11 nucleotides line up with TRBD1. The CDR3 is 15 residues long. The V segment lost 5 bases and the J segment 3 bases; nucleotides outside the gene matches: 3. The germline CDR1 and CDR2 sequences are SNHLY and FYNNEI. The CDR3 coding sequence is TGTGCCAGCAGTATTGGGACAGGGGGCTACAATGAGCAGTTCTTC. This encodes CASSIGTGGYNEQFF.

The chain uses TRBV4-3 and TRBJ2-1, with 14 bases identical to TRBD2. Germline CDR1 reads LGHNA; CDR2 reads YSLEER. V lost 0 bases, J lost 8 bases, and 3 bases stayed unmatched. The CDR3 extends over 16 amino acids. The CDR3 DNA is TGCGCCAGCAGCCAAGATGGGACTAGCGGGAGCTATGAGCAGTTCTTC. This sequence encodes CASSQDGTSGSYEQFF.